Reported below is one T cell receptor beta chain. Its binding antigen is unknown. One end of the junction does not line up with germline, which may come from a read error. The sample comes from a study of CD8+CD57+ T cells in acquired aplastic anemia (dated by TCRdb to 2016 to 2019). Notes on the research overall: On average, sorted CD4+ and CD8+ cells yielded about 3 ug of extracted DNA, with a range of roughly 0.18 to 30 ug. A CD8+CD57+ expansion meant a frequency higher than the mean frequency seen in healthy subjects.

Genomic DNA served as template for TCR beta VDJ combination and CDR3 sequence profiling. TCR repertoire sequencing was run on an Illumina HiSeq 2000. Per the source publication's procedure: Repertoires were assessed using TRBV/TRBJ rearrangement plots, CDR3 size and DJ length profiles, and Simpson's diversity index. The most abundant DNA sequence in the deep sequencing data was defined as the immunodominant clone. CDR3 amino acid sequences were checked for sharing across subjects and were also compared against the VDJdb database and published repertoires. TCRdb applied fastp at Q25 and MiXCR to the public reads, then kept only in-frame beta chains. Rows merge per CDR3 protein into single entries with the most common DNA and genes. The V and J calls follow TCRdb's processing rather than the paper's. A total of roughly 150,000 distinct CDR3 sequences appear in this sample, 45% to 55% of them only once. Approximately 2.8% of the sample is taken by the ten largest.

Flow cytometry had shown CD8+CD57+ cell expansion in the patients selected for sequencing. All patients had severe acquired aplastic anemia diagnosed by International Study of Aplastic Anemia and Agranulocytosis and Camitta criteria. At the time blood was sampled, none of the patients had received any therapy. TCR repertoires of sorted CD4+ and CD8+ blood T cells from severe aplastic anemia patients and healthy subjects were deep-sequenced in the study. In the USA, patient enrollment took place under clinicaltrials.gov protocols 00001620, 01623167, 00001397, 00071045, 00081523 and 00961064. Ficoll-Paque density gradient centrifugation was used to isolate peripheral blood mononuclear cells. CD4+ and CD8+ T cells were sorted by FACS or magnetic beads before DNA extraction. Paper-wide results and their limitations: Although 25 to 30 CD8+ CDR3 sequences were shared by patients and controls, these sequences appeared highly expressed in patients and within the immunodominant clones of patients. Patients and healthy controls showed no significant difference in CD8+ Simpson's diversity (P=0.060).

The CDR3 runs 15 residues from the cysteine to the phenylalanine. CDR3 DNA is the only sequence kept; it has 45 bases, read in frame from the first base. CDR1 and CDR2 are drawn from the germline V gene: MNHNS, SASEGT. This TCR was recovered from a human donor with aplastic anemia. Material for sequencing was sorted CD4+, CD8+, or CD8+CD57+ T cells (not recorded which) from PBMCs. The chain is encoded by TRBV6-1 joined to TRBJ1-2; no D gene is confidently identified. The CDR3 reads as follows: CASVGLPISSYGCTF. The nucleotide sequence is TGTGCCAGCGTGGGTCTCCCAATCAGTTCTTATGGCTGCACCTTC.